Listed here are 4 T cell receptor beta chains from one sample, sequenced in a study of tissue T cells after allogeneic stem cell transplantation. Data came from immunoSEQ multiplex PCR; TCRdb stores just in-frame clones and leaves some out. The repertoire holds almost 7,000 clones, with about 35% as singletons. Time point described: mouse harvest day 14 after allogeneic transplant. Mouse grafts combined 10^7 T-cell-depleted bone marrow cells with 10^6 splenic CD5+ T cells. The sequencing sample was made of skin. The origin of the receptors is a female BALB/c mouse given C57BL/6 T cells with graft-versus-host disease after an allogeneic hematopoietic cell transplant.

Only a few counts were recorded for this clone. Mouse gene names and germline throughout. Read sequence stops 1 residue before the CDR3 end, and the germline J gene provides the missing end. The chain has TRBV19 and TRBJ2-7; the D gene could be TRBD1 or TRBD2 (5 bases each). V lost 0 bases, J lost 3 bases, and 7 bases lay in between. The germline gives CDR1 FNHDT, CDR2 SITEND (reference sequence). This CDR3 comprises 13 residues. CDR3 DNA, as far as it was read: TGTGCCAGCAGTATAGGGGGGATCTATGAACAGTAC. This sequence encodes CASSIGGIYEQY. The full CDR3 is CASSIGGIYEQYF.

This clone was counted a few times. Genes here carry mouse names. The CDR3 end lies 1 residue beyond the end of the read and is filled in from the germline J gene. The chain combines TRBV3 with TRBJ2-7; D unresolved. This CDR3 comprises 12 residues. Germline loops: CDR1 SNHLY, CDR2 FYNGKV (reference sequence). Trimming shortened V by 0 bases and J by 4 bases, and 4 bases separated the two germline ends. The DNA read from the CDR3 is TGTGCCAGCAGCTTAGCCGGGTATGAACAGTAC. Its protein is CASSLAGYEQY. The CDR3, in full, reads CASSLAGYEQYF.

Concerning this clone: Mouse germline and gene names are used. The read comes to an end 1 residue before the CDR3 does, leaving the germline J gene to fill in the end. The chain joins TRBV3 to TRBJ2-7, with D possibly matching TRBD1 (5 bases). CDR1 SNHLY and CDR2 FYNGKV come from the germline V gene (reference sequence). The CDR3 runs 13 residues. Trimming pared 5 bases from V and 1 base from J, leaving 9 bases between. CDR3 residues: CASSARQSYEQYF. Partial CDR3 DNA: TGTGCCAGCAGCGCCCGACAGTCCTATGAACAGTAC.

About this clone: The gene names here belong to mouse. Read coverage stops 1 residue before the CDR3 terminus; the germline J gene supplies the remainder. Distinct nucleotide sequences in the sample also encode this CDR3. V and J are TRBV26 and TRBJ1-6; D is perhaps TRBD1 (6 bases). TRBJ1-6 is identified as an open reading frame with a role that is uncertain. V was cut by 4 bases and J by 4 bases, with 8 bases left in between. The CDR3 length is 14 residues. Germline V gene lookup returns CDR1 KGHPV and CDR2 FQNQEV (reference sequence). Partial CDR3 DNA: TGTGCCAGCAGTCCGGGACAATATAATTCGCCCCTCTAC. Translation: CASSPGQYNSPLY. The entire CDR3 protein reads CASSPGQYNSPLYF.